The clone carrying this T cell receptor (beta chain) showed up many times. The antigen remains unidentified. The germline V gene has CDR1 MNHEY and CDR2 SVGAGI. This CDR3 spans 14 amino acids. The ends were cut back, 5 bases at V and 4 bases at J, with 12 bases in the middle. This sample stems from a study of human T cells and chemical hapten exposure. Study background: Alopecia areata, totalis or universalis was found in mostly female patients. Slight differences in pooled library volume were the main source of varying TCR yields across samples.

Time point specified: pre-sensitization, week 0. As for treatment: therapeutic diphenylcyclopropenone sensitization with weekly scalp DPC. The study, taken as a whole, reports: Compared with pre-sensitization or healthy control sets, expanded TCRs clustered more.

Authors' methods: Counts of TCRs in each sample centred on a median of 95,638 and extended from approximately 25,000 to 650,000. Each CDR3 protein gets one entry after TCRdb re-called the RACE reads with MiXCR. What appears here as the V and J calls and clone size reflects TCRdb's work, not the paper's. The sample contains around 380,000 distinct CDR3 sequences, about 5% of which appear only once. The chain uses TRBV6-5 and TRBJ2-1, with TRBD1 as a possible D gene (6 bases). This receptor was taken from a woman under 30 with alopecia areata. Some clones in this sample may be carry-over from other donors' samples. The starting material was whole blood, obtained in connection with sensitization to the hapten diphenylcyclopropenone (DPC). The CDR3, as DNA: TGTGCCAGCAGTCAATACAGGGTTTACAATGAGCAGTTCTTC. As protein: CASSQYRVYNEQFF.